This paragraph reports one T cell receptor (beta chain). This sample was included in a study of blood T cell repertoires in COVID-19. Germline CDR1 and CDR2: SEHNR and FQNEAQ (reference sequence). Trimming shortened V by 7 bases and J by 2 bases, and 15 bases separated the two germline ends. CDR3 length: 14 amino acids. TCRdb's copy holds only in-frame clones and misses some; the assay was immunoSEQ multiplex PCR. The profile shows roughly 13,000 clones, over 65% of them singletons. The sequenced material came from peripheral blood. This sequence originates from a man between 40 and 49 years old with active or convalescent COVID-19. The rearrangement uses TRBV7-9 and TRBJ2-7; a weak D match, TRBD1 (6 bases). This chain's CDR3 is CASKLDGTTYEQYF. The CDR3 DNA sequence: TGTGCCAGCAAACTGGACGGGACAACCTACGAGCAGTACTTC.